These T cell receptor beta chains were read from a single sample in a study of identical twins. Using its own MiXCR run on the 5' RACE reads, TCRdb lists one record per CDR3 protein. The sample holds some 900,000 distinct CDR3 sequences, 12% seen once. The same specimen was also included in a second study, on yellow fever vaccine responses in identical twins.

The sequencing sample was made of PBMCs. The receptors here all came from a woman aged 18-35 years in good health. CDR3s include the opening cysteine and the closing phenylalanine or tryptophan. The order of the fields is D gene, CDR3 length, V gene, clone size, J gene, CDR3 DNA, CDR3 protein. D genes are given only for firm matches. Size values are once, few and many counts, or a class for expanded clones, and some rows have none.

>-|14|TRBV12-3/TRBV12-4|many|TRBJ1-2
TGTGCCAGCAGTTCAACAGGGTATGGCTATGGCTACACCTTC
CASSSTGYGYGYTF
>TRBD1|17|TRBV20-1|-|TRBJ1-5
TGCAGTGCTAGCACCGAACAGGGGTTTTTTCGTAGTCAGCCCCAGCATTTT
CSASTEQGFFRSQPQHF
>TRBD1|15|TRBV3-1|many|TRBJ2-5
TGTGCCAGCAGAAGACAGGGAACGGCGCAAGAGACCCAGTACTTC
CASRRQGTAQETQYF
>TRBD2|16|TRBV18|-|TRBJ2-1
TGTGCCAGCTCACCATTACTAGCGGGAGGGAGAGATGAGCAGTTCTTC
CASSPLLAGGRDEQFF
>-|14|TRBV7-2|many|TRBJ2-2
TGTGCCAGCAGCTTAGGCGGCAGGGCCGGGGAGCTGTTTTTT
CASSLGGRAGELFF
>-|14|TRBV11-2|-|TRBJ2-1
TGTGCCAGCAGCTTAGAAGTGAGGGGTGGTGAGCAGTTCTTC
CASSLEVRGGEQFF
>TRBD2|15|TRBV20-1|-|TRBJ2-1
TGCAGTGCTAGAGAATTGGCGGGAGGGCCCGATGAGCAGTTCTTC
CSARELAGGPDEQFF
>-|17|TRBV6-5|-|TRBJ2-3
TGTGCCAGCAGTTACAACGGGGGGCGGTCTAGCACAGATACGCAGTATTTT
CASSYNGGRSSTDTQYF
>TRBD2|17|TRBV7-8|many|TRBJ2-3
TGTGCCAGCAGCTCGGGACTAGCGGGGGGGGTTTCAGATACGCAGTATTTT
CASSSGLAGGVSDTQYF
>-|16|TRBV12-3/TRBV12-4|few|TRBJ2-2
TGTGCCAGCAGTTTACTAGGCGGGGGCCTCACCGGGGAGCTGTTTTTT
CASSLLGGGLTGELFF
>-|15|TRBV12-3/TRBV12-4|few|TRBJ2-5
TGTGCCAGCAGTTTAGACCCCAAGTACCAAGAGACCCAGTACTTC
CASSLDPKYQETQYF
>-|18|TRBV11-2|many|TRBJ2-1
TGTGCCAGCAGCCCGAGAGCGACAGTCGAGAGCTCCTACAATGAGCAGTTCTTC
CASSPRATVESSYNEQFF
>-|14|TRBV2|-|TRBJ2-1
TGTGCCAGCAGCCTCATCCCCTTAAGGGGAGAGCAGTTCTTC
CASSLIPLRGEQFF
>TRBD2|20|TRBV11-1|-|TRBJ2-4
TGTGCCAGCAGCTCCCAGCCGGGACTAGCGGGCCCCATCGCCAAAAACATTCAGTACTTC
CASSSQPGLAGPIAKNIQYF
>TRBD2|15|TRBV6-1|few|TRBJ2-3
TGTGCCAGCACCGAGGCGGGGAGGGCCGTTGATACGCAGTATTTT
CASTEAGRAVDTQYF
>-|14|TRBV2|-|TRBJ2-2
TGTGCCGGAAGTCGGGGACCGAACACCGGGGAGCTGTTTTTT
CAGSRGPNTGELFF
>-|17|TRBV11-2|-|TRBJ2-3
TGTGCCAGCAGCTTATTCCTCAGGGACCCCCCGGCAGATACGCAGTATTTT
CASSLFLRDPPADTQYF
>-|15|TRBV24-1|-|TRBJ2-1
TGTGCCACCAGTGATCGACAGGCTCCATACAATGAGCAGTTCTTC
CATSDRQAPYNEQFF
>-|11|TRBV5-1|many|TRBJ1-1
TGCGCCAGCAGCTTAGGCCTAGAAGCTTTCTTT
CASSLGLEAFF
>-|14|TRBV16|-|TRBJ1-3
TGTGCCAGCAGCCAATCCCACTCTGGAAACACCATATATTTT
CASSQSHSGNTIYF
>-|13|TRBV12-3/TRBV12-4|many|TRBJ2-5
TGTGCCAGCAGTCTTAGTAGGGGGGAGACCCAGTACTTC
CASSLSRGETQYF
>TRBD1|12|TRBV12-3/TRBV12-4|many|TRBJ1-4
TGTGCCAGCAGCCAGGACAGGAATAGACTGTTTTTT
CASSQDRNRLFF
>-|15|TRBV27|few|TRBJ1-1
TGTGCCAGCCGTAAGTTGGCCGTTACTCCCACTGAAGCTTTCTTT
CASRKLAVTPTEAFF
>-|14|TRBV24-1|-|TRBJ2-3
TGTGCCACCAGTTCAGGGATCAGCACAGATACGCAGTATTTT
CATSSGISTDTQYF
>TRBD1|15|TRBV11-2|few|TRBJ1-2
TGTGCCAGCAGCCCCCTGACAGGGGAGATCTATGGCTACACCTTC
CASSPLTGEIYGYTF
>-|18|TRBV5-1|many|TRBJ1-3
TGCGCCAGCAGCTTTCTGTCCCTCGCCGACAAATCTGGAAACACCATATATTTT
CASSFLSLADKSGNTIYF
>-|16|TRBV4-1|many|TRBJ1-5
TGCGCCAGCAGCCAAGGACAGTCACTAGTGAATCAGCCCCAGCATTTT
CASSQGQSLVNQPQHF
>TRBD2|17|TRBV11-2|few|TRBJ2-3
TGTGCCAGCAGCTTAGCTCCAGCGGGAGAGGGCACAGATACGCAGTATTTT
CASSLAPAGEGTDTQYF
>TRBD1|18|TRBV2|few|TRBJ2-7
TGTGCCAGCAGTGAATACCCCGGGACTGGCAGGGGGCTCTACGAGCAGTACTTC
CASSEYPGTGRGLYEQYF
>-|14|TRBV3-1|-|TRBJ1-5
TGTGCCAGCAGTCTCTGGGGGGACTACCAGCCCCAGCATTTT
CASSLWGDYQPQHF
>-|13|TRBV6-1|-|TRBJ2-3
TGTGCCAGCCATAGGGGTGTTTCAGATACGCAGTATTTT
CASHRGVSDTQYF
>TRBD1|16|TRBV4-1|few|TRBJ2-7
TGCGCCAGCAGCCCGACTTCAGGACAGGGCTTCTACGAGCAGTACTTC
CASSPTSGQGFYEQYF
>-|14|TRBV12-3/TRBV12-4|many|TRBJ1-1
TGTGCCAGCAGTTTCCCAGGGCCCAACACTGAAGCTTTCTTT
CASSFPGPNTEAFF
>-|15|TRBV3-1|-|TRBJ2-1
TGTGCCAGCAGCCCCAACTGGTTAGGAACACGGGAGCAGTTCTTC
CASSPNWLGTREQFF
>-|14|TRBV15|many|TRBJ2-7
TGTGCCACCAGCAGAGATTACGGGATTAGCGAGCAGTACTTC
CATSRDYGISEQYF
>TRBD1|12|TRBV2|-|TRBJ1-1
TGTGCCAGCAGCAACGACAGGGATGAAGCTTTCTTT
CASSNDRDEAFF
>TRBD1|16|TRBV6-1|-|TRBJ2-1
TGTGCCAGCAGTGAATTAACAGGGGGGTTGTATAATGAGCAGTTCTTC
CASSELTGGLYNEQFF
>-|13|TRBV21-1|-|TRBJ2-1
TGTGCCAGCAGCAAAAATGTTGGGACCCAGCAGTTCTTC
CASSKNVGTQQFF
>TRBD1|11|TRBV29-1|-|TRBJ2-7
TGCAGCGGAGGACAGGGTAAAGAGCAGTACTTC
CSGGQGKEQYF
>TRBD2|13|TRBV5-1|few|TRBJ2-1
TGCGCCAGCAGCTTGGCTAGCGGGCTTGAGCAGTTCTTC
CASSLASGLEQFF
>TRBD2|17|TRBV6-4|-|TRBJ2-7
TGTGCCAGCACCAAACCAGAGACTAGCGTTACCTCCTACGAGCAGTACTTC
CASTKPETSVTSYEQYF
>TRBD2|14|TRBV14|-|TRBJ2-5
TGTGCCAGCAGCCATCCGAGGCGGGGGGGGACCCAGTACTTC
CASSHPRRGGTQYF
>TRBD1|17|TRBV29-1|few|TRBJ2-4
TGCAGCGTCGGGACAGGGAGCTGGTCCCTAGCCAAAAACATTCAGTACTTC
CSVGTGSWSLAKNIQYF
>-|14|TRBV5-1|few|TRBJ2-2
TGCGCCAGCAGCTTGGTTGGAGGGGCCGGGGAGCTGTTTTTT
CASSLVGGAGELFF
>-|16|TRBV19|-|TRBJ2-1
TGTGCCAGTAGTAGACTGAGGGCTCAAGACTACAATGAGCAGTTCTTC
CASSRLRAQDYNEQFF
>TRBD2|16|TRBV19|-|TRBJ2-1
TGTGCCAGTAGTGAGACTAGCGGGAGCTCCTACAATGAGCAGTTCTTC
CASSETSGSSYNEQFF
>TRBD2|17|TRBV7-9|many|TRBJ2-1
TGTGCCAGCAGACCATTCCCTAGCGGGAGTACCGGTAGTGAGCAGTTCTTC
CASRPFPSGSTGSEQFF
>-|11|TRBV29-1|many|TRBJ1-2
TGCAGCGTTGACGGGGACTATGGCTACACCTTC
CSVDGDYGYTF
>-|14|TRBV29-1|few|TRBJ1-1
TGCAGCGTTGATGAGGTCCCAGGGAACACTGAAGCTTTCTTT
CSVDEVPGNTEAFF
>-|15|TRBV5-1|-|TRBJ1-1
TGCGCCAGCAGCTACGACGGGCTTACGGGCACTGAAGCTTTCTTT
CASSYDGLTGTEAFF
>-|17|TRBV4-1|few|TRBJ2-2
TGCGCCAGCAGCCAAGATCGAACTAGTTCGAACACCGGGGAGCTGTTTTTT
CASSQDRTSSNTGELFF